The 6 T cell receptor beta chains below come from one sample, sequenced in a study of blood T cell repertoires in COVID-19. Clones were sequenced by immunoSEQ multiplex PCR, and TCRdb holds only the in-frame ones, with some missing. The sample lists roughly 250,000 clones; about 83% were seen once. What was sequenced was peripheral blood. These receptor sequences come from a human donor in a cohort sampled during active COVID-19.

This sequence joins TRBV28 and TRBJ2-7; TRBD2 aligns across 9 bases. The CDR3 totals 16 residues. Germline values: CDR1 MDHEN, CDR2 SYDVKM. The ends lost 5 bases at V and 2 bases at J; junction bases unmatched: 10. The CDR3 nucleotides are TGTGCCAGCAGTGCAGCCATAGCGGGAGTTACCTACGAGCAGTACTTC. It yields the protein CASSAAIAGVTYEQYF.

Points on this clone: Within the sample, other DNA sequences also encode this same CDR3. The rearrangement joins TRBV6-4 to TRBJ2-2; 13 bases are shared with TRBD2. The CDR3 is 16 residues long. In germline, CDR1 is MRHNA, CDR2 SNTAGT. After removal of 6 bases from V and 8 bases from J, the junction contained 9 bases not matched to a gene. DNA for the CDR3: TGTGCCAGCAGCTGGACTAGCGGGGGAGGCACTGGGGAGCTGTTTTTT. Amino acids: CASSWTSGGGTGELFF.

The chain uses TRBV19 and TRBJ2-7, with 10 positions matching TRBD2. There are 15 residues in the CDR3. Germline-derived CDR1 and CDR2 are LNHDA and SQIVND (reference sequence). V was clipped by 5 bases and J by 0 bases; unmatched bases: 4. In DNA form, the CDR3 reads TGTGCCAGTAGTCTAGGGACTAGCGACTCCTACGAGCAGTACTTC. Its translation is CASSLGTSDSYEQYF.

The chain recombines TRBV7-2 with TRBJ1-1, with 7 positions matching TRBD1. Germline CDR1 and CDR2: SGHTA and FQGNSA. The CDR3 sequence is 18 residues long. J lost 1 base, V lost 4 bases, and 15 bases had no gene match. CDR3 DNA: TGTGCCAGCAGCTCCCGCCTGGTACAGGGGCTCTCGAACACTGAAGCTTTCTTT. Amino acid sequence: CASSSRLVQGLSNTEAFF.

This chain links TRBV10-2 with TRBJ2-7, with a tentative D call TRBD2 (5 bases). V lost 4 bases, J lost 2 bases, and 18 bases lay in between. Germline-derived CDR1 and CDR2 are WSHSY and SAAADI. CDR3 length equals 16 residues. This chain's CDR3 is CASSGWGVQSTYEQYF. For the CDR3, the DNA is TGCGCCAGCAGTGGGTGGGGAGTACAAAGCACCTACGAGCAGTACTTC.

This clone was counted once. CDR3: CASSIDTSSYEQYF. The CDR3 DNA sequence: TGTGCCAGTAGTATAGATACTAGCTCCTACGAGCAGTACTTC. This chain uses TRBV19 with TRBJ2-7; D possibly corresponds to TRBD2 (5 bases). This CDR3 comprises 14 residues. CDR1 and CDR2 (germline): LNHDA, SQIVND (reference sequence). V was clipped by 0 bases and J by 0 bases, with 6 bases between them.